This T cell receptor (beta chain) was captured in a study of control samples from healthy donors and cancer patients. Measured with immunoSEQ multiplex PCR; TCRdb has only the in-frame clones, and not every one. Here the sample spans more than 140,000 clones, roughly 94% being singletons. Germline V CDR1 and CDR2: GTSNPN, SVGIG (reference sequence). The CDR3 consists of 14 residues. V was trimmed by 3 bases and J by 0 bases, leaving 9 bases between them. The specimen sequenced was blood. The clonotype comes from a man aged 35 to 55 in good health. This chain links TRBV30 with TRBJ1-5; a possible D gene is TRBD1 (6 bases). CDR3 region: CAWSGQYSNQPQHF. DNA of the CDR3: TGTGCCTGGAGCGGACAGTATAGCAATCAGCCCCAGCATTTT.